A selection of T cell receptor beta chains follows, all from one sample in a study of cytomegalovirus exposure and HLA in healthy donors. Profiled with immunoSEQ multiplex PCR; TCRdb holds only in-frame clones, not every one. There are 150,000 to 200,000 clones in the sample; more than 80% occur only once, and about 7% lies in the top ten. Material for sequencing was PBMCs. These receptors all stem from a man aged 18 to 30 in good health and CMV-seropositive. The CDR3 runs from the conserved cysteine through the conserved F or W. The order of the fields is V gene, J gene, CDR3 protein.

V: TRBV15; J: TRBJ1-1; CDR3: CATSPRTNRANTEAFF
V: TRBV7-3; J: TRBJ1-2; CDR3: CASSLSTGYGYTF
V: TRBV7-6; J: TRBJ2-7; CDR3: CASSPGSGEQYF
V: TRBV19; J: TRBJ2-5; CDR3: CASSGYSTTGLAGEETQYF
V: TRBV27; J: TRBJ2-7; CDR3: CASSPLSRLNEQYF
V: TRBV14; J: TRBJ2-7; CDR3: CASSQDGGGIGYEQYF
V: TRBV19; J: TRBJ2-1; CDR3: CASSPTSGRADQFF
V: TRBV5-1; J: TRBJ2-3; CDR3: CASSLGPRGRADTQYF
V: TRBV27; J: TRBJ2-3; CDR3: CASSNHPQDTQYF
V: TRBV28; J: TRBJ1-1; CDR3: CASSLRTGYTEAFF
V: TRBV5-6; J: TRBJ2-2; CDR3: CASSSGLAGNTGELFF
V: TRBV7-6; J: TRBJ2-1; CDR3: CASSLARLAGGNEQFF
V: TRBV7-9; J: TRBJ2-1; CDR3: CASSSHPGQGSYNEQFF
V: TRBV20-1; J: TRBJ2-1; CDR3: CSARAGREQFF
V: TRBV7-8; J: TRBJ1-5; CDR3: CASSLGTGDQPQHF
V: TRBV9; J: TRBJ2-2; CDR3: CASSVLDGAGANTGELFF
V: TRBV19; J: TRBJ2-7; CDR3: CASSTPGTGETEQYF
V: TRBV27; J: TRBJ2-3; CDR3: CASSFSARTDTQYF
V: TRBV20-1; J: TRBJ2-7; CDR3: CSAPAGIKQYF
V: TRBV18; J: TRBJ1-1; CDR3: CASSLDSVMNTEAFF
V: TRBV9; J: TRBJ2-1; CDR3: CASSVAVSYNEQFF
V: TRBV4-2; J: TRBJ2-1; CDR3: CASSPSTLNYNEQFF
V: TRBV6-6; J: TRBJ2-7; CDR3: CASRAGTGTYEQYF
V: TRBV27; J: TRBJ2-7; CDR3: CASTSGLAGGEQYF
V: TRBV5-8; J: TRBJ1-1; CDR3: CASSQTVAEAFF
V: TRBV6-6; J: TRBJ2-7; CDR3: CASSGASRFLEQYF
V: TRBV4-3; J: TRBJ2-7; CDR3: CASSQGSDGLYEQYF
V: TRBV30; J: TRBJ2-5; CDR3: CAWTLIPLGGTQYF
V: TRBV9; J: TRBJ2-7; CDR3: CASSVAEGAMSEQYF
V: TRBV29-1; J: TRBJ2-7; CDR3: CSVPDRPSYEQYF
V: TRBV2; J: TRBJ1-2; CDR3: CASFRYMDRERYGYTF
V: TRBV1; J: TRBJ2-2; CDR3: CTSSQEGSMSSGATNTGELFF
V: TRBV2; J: TRBJ1-2; CDR3: CASSRTGSAGYTF
V: TRBV7-8; J: TRBJ2-1; CDR3: CASSLGDTRDEQFF
V: TRBV28; J: TRBJ1-5; CDR3: CASKQGGGSQPQHF
V: TRBV18; J: TRBJ2-7; CDR3: CASSPGLAGVDEQYF
V: TRBV27; J: TRBJ2-7; CDR3: CASSFGGGPYEQYF
V: TRBV4-2; J: TRBJ2-5; CDR3: CASSLMGQGQETQYF
V: TRBV15; J: TRBJ2-2; CDR3: CATSRDDLTSGVNTGELFF
V: TRBV28; J: TRBJ2-7; CDR3: CASSPRLAGFPYEQYF
V: TRBV15; J: TRBJ1-2; CDR3: CATSRGGQGYGYTF
V: TRBV7-9; J: TRBJ1-1; CDR3: CASSSRGTEAFF
V: TRBV9; J: TRBJ2-7; CDR3: CASSPRGGQGSYEQYF
V: TRBV30; J: TRBJ2-7; CDR3: CAWSTGTGSGEQYF
V: TRBV5-5; J: TRBJ2-6; CDR3: CASSRTGSGANVLTF